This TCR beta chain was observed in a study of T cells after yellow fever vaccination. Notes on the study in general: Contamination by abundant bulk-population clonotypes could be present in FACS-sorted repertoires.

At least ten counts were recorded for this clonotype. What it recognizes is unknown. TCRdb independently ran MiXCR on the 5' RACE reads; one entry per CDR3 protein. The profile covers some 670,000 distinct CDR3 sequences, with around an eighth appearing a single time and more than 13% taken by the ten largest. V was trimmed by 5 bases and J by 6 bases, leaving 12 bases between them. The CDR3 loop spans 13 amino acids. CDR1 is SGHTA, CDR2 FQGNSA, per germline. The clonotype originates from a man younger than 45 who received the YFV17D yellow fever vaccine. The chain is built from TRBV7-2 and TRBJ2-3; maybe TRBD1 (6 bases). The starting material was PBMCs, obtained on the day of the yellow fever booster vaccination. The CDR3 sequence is CASSPGVRDTQYF. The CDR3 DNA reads TGTGCCAGCAGCCCAGGGGTGCGGGATACGCAGTATTTT.